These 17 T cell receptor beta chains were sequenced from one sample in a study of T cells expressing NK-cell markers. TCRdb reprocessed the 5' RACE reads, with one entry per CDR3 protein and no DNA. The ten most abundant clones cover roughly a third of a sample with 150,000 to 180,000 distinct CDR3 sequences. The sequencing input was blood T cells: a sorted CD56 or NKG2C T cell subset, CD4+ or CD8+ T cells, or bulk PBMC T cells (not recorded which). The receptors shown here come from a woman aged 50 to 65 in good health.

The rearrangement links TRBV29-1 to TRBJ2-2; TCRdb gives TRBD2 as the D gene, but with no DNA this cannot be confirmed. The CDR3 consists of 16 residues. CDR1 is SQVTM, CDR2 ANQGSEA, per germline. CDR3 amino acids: CRAGRAGGGNTGELFF.

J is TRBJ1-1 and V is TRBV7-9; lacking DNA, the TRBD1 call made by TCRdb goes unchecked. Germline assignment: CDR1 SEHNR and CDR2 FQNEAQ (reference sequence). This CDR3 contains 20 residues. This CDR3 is CASRLRPSRGHGPENTEAFF.

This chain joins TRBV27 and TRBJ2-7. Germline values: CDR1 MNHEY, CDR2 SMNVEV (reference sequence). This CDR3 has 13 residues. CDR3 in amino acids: CASSFGRSYEQYF.

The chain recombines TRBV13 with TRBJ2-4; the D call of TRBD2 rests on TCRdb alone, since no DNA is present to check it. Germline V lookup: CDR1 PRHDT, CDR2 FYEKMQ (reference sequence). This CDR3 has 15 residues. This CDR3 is CASSSRTSDKNIQYF.

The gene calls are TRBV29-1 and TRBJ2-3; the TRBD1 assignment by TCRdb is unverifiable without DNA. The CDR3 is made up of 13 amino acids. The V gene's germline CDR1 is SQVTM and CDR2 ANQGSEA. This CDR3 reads CSVDRDPTDTQYF.

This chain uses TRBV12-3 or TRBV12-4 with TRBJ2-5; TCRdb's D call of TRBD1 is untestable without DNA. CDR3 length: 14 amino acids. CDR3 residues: CASSETGAEETQYF.

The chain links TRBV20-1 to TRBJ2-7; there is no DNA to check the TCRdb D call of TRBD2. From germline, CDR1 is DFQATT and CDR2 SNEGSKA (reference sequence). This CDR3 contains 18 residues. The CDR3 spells CSARDSGTSGRVGYEQYF.

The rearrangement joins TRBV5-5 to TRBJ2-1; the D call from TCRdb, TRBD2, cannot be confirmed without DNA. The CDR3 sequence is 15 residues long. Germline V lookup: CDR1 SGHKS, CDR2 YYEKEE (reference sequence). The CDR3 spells CASSLIAGDHNEQFF. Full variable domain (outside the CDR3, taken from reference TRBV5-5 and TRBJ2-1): DAGVTQSPTHLIKTRGQQVTLRCSPISGHKSVSWYQQVLGQGPQFIFQYYEKEERGRGNFPDRFSARQFPNYSSELNVNALLLGDSALYLCASSLIAGDHNEQFFGPGTRLTVL.

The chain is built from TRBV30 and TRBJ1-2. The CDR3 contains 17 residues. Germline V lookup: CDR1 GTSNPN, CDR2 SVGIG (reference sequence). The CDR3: CACPFETMQPLDYGYTF.

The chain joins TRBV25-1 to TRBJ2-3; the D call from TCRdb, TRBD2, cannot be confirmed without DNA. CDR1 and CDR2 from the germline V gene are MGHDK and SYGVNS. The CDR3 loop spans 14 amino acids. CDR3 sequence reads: CASSGGIETDTQYF.

The CDR3 is CATSGRTSGSEQYF. The chain has TRBV15 and TRBJ2-7; TCRdb names TRBD2, which stays unverified in the absence of DNA. CDR1 is LNHNV, CDR2 YYDKDF, per germline (reference sequence). This CDR3 spans 14 amino acids. The whole variable domain, filled in from reference TRBV15 and TRBJ2-7, reads DAMVIQNPRYQVTQFGKPVTLSCSQTLNHNVMYWYQQKSSQAPKLLFHYYDKDFNNEADTPDNFQSRRPNTSFCFLDIRSPGLGDTAMYLCATSGRTSGSEQYFGPGTRLTVT.

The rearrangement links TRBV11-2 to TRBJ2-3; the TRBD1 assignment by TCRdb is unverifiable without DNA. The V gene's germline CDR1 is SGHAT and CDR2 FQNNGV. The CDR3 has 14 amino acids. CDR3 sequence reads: CASSKGGGPDTQYF.

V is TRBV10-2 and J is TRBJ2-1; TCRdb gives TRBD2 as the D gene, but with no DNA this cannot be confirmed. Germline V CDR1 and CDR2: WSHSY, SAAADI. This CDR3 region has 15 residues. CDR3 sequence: CASSEEGTDYNEQFF.

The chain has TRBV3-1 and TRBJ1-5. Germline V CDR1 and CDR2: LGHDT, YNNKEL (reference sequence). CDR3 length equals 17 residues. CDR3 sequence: CASSQEGPPGGNQPQHF.

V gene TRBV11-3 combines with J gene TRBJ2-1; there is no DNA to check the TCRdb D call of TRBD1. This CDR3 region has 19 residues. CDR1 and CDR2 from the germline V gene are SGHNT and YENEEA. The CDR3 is CASSLAGGGAGSSYNEQFF.

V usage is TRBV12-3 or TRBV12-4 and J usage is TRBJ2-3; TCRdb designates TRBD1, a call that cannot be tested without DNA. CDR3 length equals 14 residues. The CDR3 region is CASSSRTVPDTQYF.

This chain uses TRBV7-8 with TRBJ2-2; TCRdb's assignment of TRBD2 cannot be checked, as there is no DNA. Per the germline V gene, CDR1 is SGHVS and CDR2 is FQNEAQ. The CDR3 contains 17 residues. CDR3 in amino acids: CASSSRTSGRIGGELFF. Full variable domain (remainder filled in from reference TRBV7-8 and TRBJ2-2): GAGVSQSPRYKVAKRGQDVALRCDPISGHVSLFWYQQALGQGPEFLTYFQNEAQLDKSGLPSDRFFAERPEGSVSTLKIQRTQQEDSAVYLCASSSRTSGRIGGELFFGEGSRLTVL.